This TCR beta chain is from a study of T cell responses to AZD1222 COVID-19 vaccine. Background on the study: Pooling covered second doses at about 4 or about 12 weeks.

Assay: immunoSEQ multiplex PCR; the TCRdb copy retains only in-frame clones and omits some. The sample shows 150,000 or so clones, 85% to 95% of them seen only once. Note on this clone: Its antigen remains unknown.

Whole-study findings and limits: Unmutated regions of variants are reportedly targeted by nearly half of spike-specific TCRs. White British donors predominated, females outnumbered males, and clonal diversity was possibly underestimated. Sampled repertoires all dated from after the peak T cell response.

The material sequenced was peripheral blood, taken on day 0 of AZD1222 vaccination. The clonotype comes from an adult in good health.

DNA for the CDR3: TGTGCCAGCAGCCAAGATTTAAGGGCTTACGGCACAGATACGCAGTATTTT. Protein sequence: CASSQDLRAYGTDTQYF. This chain links TRBV4-2 with TRBJ2-3; D gene uncertain. Trimming took off 0 bases at V and 1 base at J, with 14 bases between the two ends. The CDR3 runs to 17 residues. The germline V gene has CDR1 LGHNA and CDR2 YNFKEQ.